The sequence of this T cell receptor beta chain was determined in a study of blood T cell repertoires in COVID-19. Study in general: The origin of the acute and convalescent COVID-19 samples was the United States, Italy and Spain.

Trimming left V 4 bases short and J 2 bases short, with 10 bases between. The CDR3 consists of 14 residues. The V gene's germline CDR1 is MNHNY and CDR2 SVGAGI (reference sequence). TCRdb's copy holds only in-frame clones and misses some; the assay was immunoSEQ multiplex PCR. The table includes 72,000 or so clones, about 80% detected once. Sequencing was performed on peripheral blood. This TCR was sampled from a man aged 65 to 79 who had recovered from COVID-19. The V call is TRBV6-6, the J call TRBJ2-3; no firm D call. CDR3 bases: TGTGCCAGCAGTTCCCCCCATTCCACAGATACGCAGTATTTT. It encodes CASSSPHSTDTQYF.